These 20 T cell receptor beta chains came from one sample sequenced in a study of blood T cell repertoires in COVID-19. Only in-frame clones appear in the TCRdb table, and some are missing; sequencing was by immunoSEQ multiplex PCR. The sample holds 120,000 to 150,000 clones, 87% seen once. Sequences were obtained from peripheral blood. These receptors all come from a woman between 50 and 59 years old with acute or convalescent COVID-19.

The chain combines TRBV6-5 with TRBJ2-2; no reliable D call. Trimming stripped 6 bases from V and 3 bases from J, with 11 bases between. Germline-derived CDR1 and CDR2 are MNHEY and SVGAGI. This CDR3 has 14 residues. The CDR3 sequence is CASSPPGYTGELFF. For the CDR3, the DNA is TGTGCCAGCAGCCCCCCCGGGTACACCGGGGAGCTGTTTTTT.

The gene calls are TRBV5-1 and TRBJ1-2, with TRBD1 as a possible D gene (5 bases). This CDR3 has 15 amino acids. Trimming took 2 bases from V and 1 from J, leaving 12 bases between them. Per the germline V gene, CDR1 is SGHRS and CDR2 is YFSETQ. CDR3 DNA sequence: TGCGCCAGCAGCTTACATAGGGGAAGTAACTATGGCTACACCTTC. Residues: CASSLHRGSNYGYTF.

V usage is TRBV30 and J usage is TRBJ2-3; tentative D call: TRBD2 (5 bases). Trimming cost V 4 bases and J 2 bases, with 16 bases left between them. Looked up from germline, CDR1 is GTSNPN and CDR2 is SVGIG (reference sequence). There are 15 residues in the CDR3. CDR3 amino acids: CAWNPAPGNTDTQYF. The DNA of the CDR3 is TGTGCCTGGAATCCAGCCCCGGGGAACACAGATACGCAGTATTTT.

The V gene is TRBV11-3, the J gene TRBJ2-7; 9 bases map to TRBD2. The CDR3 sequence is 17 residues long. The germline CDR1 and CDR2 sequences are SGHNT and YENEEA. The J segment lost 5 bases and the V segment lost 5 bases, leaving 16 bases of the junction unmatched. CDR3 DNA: TGTGCCAGCAGCGATCCAACCCATAGCGGGAGAACCCACGAGCAGTACTTC. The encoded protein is CASSDPTHSGRTHEQYF.

The DNA for the CDR3 is TGTGCCAGCAGCTTTCTAGCGTTCCAAGAGACCCAGTACTTC. Translating gives CASSFLAFQETQYF. The chain links TRBV3-1 (or the pseudogene TRBV3-2) to TRBJ2-5; D perhaps matches TRBD2 (6 bases). The CDR3 spans 14 residues. The V gene lost 5 bases and the J gene lost 1 base, with 11 bases spanning the gap. Germline CDR1 is LGHDT and CDR2 is YNNKEL (reference sequence).

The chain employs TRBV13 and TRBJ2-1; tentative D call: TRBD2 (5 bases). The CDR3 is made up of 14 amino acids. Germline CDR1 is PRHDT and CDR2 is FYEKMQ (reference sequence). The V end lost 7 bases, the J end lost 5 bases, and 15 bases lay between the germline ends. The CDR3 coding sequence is TGTGCCAGCAAACTTAATGACGGGAACAATGAGCAGTTCTTC. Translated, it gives CASKLNDGNNEQFF.

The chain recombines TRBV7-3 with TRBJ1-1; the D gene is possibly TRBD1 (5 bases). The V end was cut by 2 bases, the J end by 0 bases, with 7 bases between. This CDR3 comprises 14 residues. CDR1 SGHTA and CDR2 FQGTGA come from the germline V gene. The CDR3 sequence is CASSLSGLNTEAFF. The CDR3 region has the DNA TGTGCCAGCAGCTTATCAGGGCTGAACACTGAAGCTTTCTTT.

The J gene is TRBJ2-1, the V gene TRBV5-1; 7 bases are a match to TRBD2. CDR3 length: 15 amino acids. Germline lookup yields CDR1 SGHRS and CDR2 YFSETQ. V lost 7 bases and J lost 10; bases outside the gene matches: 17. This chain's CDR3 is CASSSFGGEAKEQFF. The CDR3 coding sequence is TGCGCCAGCTCCTCATTTGGGGGGGAGGCCAAGGAGCAGTTCTTC.

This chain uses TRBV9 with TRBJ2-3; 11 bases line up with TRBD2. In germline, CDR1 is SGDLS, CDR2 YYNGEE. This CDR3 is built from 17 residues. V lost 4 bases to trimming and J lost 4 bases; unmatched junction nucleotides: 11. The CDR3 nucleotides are TGTGCCAGCAGCTCCAGAGTTAGCGGGGGGGCCGCAGATACGCAGTATTTT. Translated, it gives CASSSRVSGGAADTQYF. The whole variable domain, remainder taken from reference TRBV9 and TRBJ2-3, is DSGVTQTPKHLITATGQRVTLRCSPRSGDLSVYWYQQSLDQGLQFLIQYYNGEERAKGNILERFSAQQFPDLHSELNLSSLELGDSALYFCASSSRVSGGAADTQYFGPGTRLTVL.

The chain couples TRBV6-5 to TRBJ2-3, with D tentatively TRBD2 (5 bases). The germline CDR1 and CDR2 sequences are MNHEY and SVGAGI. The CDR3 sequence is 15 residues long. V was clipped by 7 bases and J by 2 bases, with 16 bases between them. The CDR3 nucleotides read TGTGCCAGCACCGGAGGTCTGGTATACACAGATACGCAGTATTTT. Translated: CASTGGLVYTDTQYF.

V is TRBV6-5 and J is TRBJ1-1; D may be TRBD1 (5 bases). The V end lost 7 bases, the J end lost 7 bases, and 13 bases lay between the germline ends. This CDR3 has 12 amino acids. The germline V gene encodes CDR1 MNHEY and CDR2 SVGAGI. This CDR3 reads CASKGLGGEAFF. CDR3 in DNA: TGTGCCAGCAAGGGGTTGGGGGGTGAAGCTTTCTTT.

CDR3 in DNA: TGTGCCAGTTGTACCGGGAAAGGTACTGGCTACACCTTC. Translation gives CASCTGKGTGYTF. The chain recombines TRBV19 with TRBJ1-2; the D is unclear. Trimming took off 8 bases at V and 7 bases at J, with 17 bases between the two ends. Germline CDR1 LNHDA, CDR2 SQIVND (reference sequence). This CDR3 has 13 residues.

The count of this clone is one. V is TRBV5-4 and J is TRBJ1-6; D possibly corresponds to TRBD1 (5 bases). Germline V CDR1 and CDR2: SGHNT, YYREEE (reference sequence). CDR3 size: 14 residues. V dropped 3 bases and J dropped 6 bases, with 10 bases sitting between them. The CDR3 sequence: CASSSTVLNSPLHF. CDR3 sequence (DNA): TGTGCCAGCAGCTCGACAGTGCTTAATTCACCCCTCCACTTT.

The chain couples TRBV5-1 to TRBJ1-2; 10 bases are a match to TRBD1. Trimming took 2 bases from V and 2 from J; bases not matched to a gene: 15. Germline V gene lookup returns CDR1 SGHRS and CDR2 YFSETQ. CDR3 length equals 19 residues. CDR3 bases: TGCGCCAGCAGCTTCAGACAGGGGGCGTCGATCCACCCCAACTATGGCTACACCTTC. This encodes CASSFRQGASIHPNYGYTF.

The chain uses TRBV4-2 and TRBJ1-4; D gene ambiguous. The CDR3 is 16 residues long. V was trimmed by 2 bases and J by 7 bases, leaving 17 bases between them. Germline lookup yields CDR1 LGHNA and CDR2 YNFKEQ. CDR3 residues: CASSQLVGERTEKLFF. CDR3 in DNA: TGTGCCAGCAGCCAACTCGTCGGGGAGCGTACTGAAAAACTGTTTTTT.

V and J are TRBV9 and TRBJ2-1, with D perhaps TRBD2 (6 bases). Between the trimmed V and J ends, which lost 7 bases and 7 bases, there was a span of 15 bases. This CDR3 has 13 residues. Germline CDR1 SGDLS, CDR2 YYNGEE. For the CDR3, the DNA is TGTGCCAGCGGATCTTCCGGGGGAAATGAGCAGTTCTTC. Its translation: CASGSSGGNEQFF.

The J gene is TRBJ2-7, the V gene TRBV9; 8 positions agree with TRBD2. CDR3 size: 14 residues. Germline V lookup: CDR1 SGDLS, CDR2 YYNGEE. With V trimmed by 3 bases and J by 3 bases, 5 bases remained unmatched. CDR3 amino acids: CASSAGLGSYEQYF. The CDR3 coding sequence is TGTGCCAGCAGCGCGGGACTAGGGAGCTACGAGCAGTACTTC.

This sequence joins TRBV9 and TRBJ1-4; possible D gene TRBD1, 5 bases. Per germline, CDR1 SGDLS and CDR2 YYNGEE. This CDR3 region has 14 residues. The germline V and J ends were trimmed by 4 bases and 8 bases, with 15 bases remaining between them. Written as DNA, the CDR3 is TGTGCCAGCAGCCCGGGCCTCCAGGGAGAAAAACTGTTTTTT. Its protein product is CASSPGLQGEKLFF.

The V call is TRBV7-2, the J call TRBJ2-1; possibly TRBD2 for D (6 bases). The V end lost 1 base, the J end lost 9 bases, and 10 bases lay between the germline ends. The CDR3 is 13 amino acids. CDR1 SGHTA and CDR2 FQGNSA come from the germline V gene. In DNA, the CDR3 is TGTGCCAGCAGCTTAGTACTGGGGGGTGAGCAGTTCTTC. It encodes CASSLVLGGEQFF.

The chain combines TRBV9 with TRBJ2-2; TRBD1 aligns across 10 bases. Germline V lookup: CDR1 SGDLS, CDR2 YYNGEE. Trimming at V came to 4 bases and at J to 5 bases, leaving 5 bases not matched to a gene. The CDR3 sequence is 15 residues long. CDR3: CASSLRDRGTGELFF. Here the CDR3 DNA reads TGTGCCAGCAGCCTAAGGGACAGGGGAACCGGGGAGCTGTTTTTT.